Listed below are T cell receptor beta chains from one sample, sequenced in a study of CD4+ T cells in melanoma. Some clones are missing from TCRdb's copy, which holds only in-frame ones; the method was immunoSEQ multiplex PCR. The table lists 5,500 to 8,000 clones, 69% of them singletons. The specimen was cells from a culture (not recorded whether cultured in vitro). Receptors were obtained from a human donor with melanoma. CDR3s include the opening cysteine and the closing phenylalanine or tryptophan. The D gene is left open where the match is weak. Size tells how often a clone was seen (once, few, many) or the class of an expanded clone, and some rows leave it out.

TRBV9	.	TRBJ1-6	.	TGTGCCAGCAGCGTAGATGTGTCGGGTAATTCACCCCTCCACTTT	CASSVDVSGNSPLHF
TRBV7-3	.	TRBJ2-7	.	TGTGCCAGCAGCTTAGGGCAATTGTCAGTGCAGTACTTC	CASSLGQLSVQYF
TRBV5-1	.	TRBJ2-7	.	TGCGCCAGCAGCTTGTCAGAGAGCTGGTACGAGCAGTACTTC	CASSLSESWYEQYF
TRBV18	medium-sized	TRBJ2-7	TRBD1	TGTGCCAGCTCAGCCGACAGGGGGCTCTACGAGCAGTACTTC	CASSADRGLYEQYF
TRBV5-1	.	TRBJ1-1	.	TGCGCCAGCAGCTTGGGAGTCGTCGGTGGGGGGTGGGACACTGAAGCTTTCTTT	CASSLGVVGGGWDTEAFF
TRBV5-5	.	TRBJ1-5	TRBD1	TGTGCCAGCAGCTTGACTGACAGGGTTCGCCAGCCCCAGCATTTT	CASSLTDRVRQPQHF
TRBV9	.	TRBJ2-3	TRBD2	TGTGCCAGCAGCGTAGGCGGGGGGGCCACAGATACGCAGTATTTT	CASSVGGGATDTQYF
TRBV9	medium-sized	TRBJ2-7	.	TGTGCCAGCAGCCCGGGACCGAGGGAGCAGTACTTC	CASSPGPREQYF
TRBV10-3	.	TRBJ1-1	.	TGTGCCATCAGTGAGTGGGGGACTGAAGCTTTCTTT	CAISEWGTEAFF
TRBV11-2	.	TRBJ1-4	.	TGTGCCAGCAGTTCCGGGGAAAAACTGTTTTTT	CASSSGEKLFF
TRBV10-3	.	TRBJ1-1	.	TGTGCCATCAGTGTTTCTGACACGGTCGGGGGGACTGAAGCTTTCTTT	CAISVSDTVGGTEAFF
TRBV7-9	medium-sized	TRBJ2-1	TRBD2	TGTGCCAGCAGCCCACCGGGACTAGCGGGAAACAATGAGCAGTTCTTC	CASSPPGLAGNNEQFF
TRBV7-6	few	TRBJ2-5	.	TGTGCCAGCACCTTTCTGGCCGGTGGGGGTAGAGAGACCCAGTACTTC	CASTFLAGGGRETQYF
TRBV7-2	.	TRBJ2-1	TRBD2	TGTGCCAGCAGCGGAAGCGGGGGGTCCTACAATGAGCAGTTCTTC	CASSGSGGSYNEQFF
TRBV4-2	once	TRBJ2-7	TRBD2	TGTGCCAGCAGCCAATTACTAGCGGGGGGGCCGCTCGAGCAGTACTTC	CASSQLLAGGPLEQYF
TRBV9	.	TRBJ2-1	.	TGTGCCAGCAGCGTTAAAAGGTCAGGGGGGCTCTACAATGAGCAGTTCTTC	CASSVKRSGGLYNEQFF
TRBV29-1	.	TRBJ1-2	.	TGCAGCGTAGGGACCATAACTGGCTACACCTTC	CSVGTITGYTF
TRBV27	.	TRBJ1-1	.	TGTGCCAGCAGCCCGATACCCTTGACGCAGAACACTGAAGCTTTCTTT	CASSPIPLTQNTEAFF
TRBV5-1	.	TRBJ2-7	.	TGCGCCAGCAGGGGAGGACAGGCCCGCTCCTACGAGCAGTACTTC	CASRGGQARSYEQYF
TRBV7-6	.	TRBJ2-7	TRBD1	TGTGCCAGCAGCTGGACAGGGCTCGAGCAGTACTTC	CASSWTGLEQYF
TRBV5-4	.	TRBJ1-2	.	TGTGCCAGCACCCGCGGCGGCACTAACTATGGCTACACCTTC	CASTRGGTNYGYTF
TRBV5-1	.	TRBJ1-1	.	TGCGCCAGCAGCTTGGTAGGAGTAGAGGCGGGCGAAGCTTTCTTT	CASSLVGVEAGEAFF
TRBV11-2	.	TRBJ2-7	TRBD1	TGTGCCAGCAGCCGACCAGGGGGACCTATCTACGAGCAGTACTTC	CASSRPGGPIYEQYF
TRBV5-6	.	TRBJ2-1	.	TGTGCCAGCAGCTTGGGGCAGCACTCCTACAATGAGCAGTTCTTC	CASSLGQHSYNEQFF
TRBV10-3	.	TRBJ2-3	.	TGTGCCATCAGTGGGGGATTAGAAGATACGCAGTATTTT	CAISGGLEDTQYF
TRBV6-2/TRBV6-3	once	TRBJ2-2	.	TGTGCCAGCAGCCACGGGTTTCCGGGGGAGCTGTTTTTT	CASSHGFPGELFF
TRBV5-5	.	TRBJ2-3	.	TGTGCCAGCAGCGTCTCGAACACAGATACGCAGTATTTT	CASSVSNTDTQYF
TRBV19	.	TRBJ2-2	.	TGTGCCAGTAAAAGGACCGGGGAGCTGTTTTTT	CASKRTGELFF
TRBV6-1	.	TRBJ1-3	.	TGTGCCAGCAGTGTGACATATCAAGCCTCTGGAAACACCATATATTTT	CASSVTYQASGNTIYF
TRBV18	.	TRBJ2-7	.	TGTGCCAGCTCACCACTTAGTGCTGAGCAGTACTTC	CASSPLSAEQYF
TRBV19	.	TRBJ1-5	TRBD1	TGTGCCACGGGAGGGGGCGTCAATCAGCCCCAGCATTTT	CATGGGVNQPQHF
TRBV30	.	TRBJ2-1	.	TGTGCCTCGAAAAGTGGGTGGGACCGCTCCTACAATGAGCAGTTCTTC	CASKSGWDRSYNEQFF
TRBV4-2	.	TRBJ2-5	.	TGTGCCAGCAGCCAAGGGAGGGGCAGGGGGGGAGAGACCCAGTACTTC	CASSQGRGRGGETQYF
TRBV9	.	TRBJ1-1	.	TGTGCCAGCAGCGTCGGGTCATCCTCTTCGACTGAAGCTTTCTTT	CASSVGSSSSTEAFF
TRBV2	.	TRBJ1-6	.	TGTGCCAGCAGGCCCGGGGCCCGGGTGGGGAATTCACCCCTCCACTTT	CASRPGARVGNSPLHF
TRBV29-1	.	TRBJ1-4	TRBD1	TGCAGCGGGTCAGGGGGTCGGAATGAAAAACTGTTTTTT	CSGSGGRNEKLFF
TRBV10-1	.	TRBJ2-4	.	TGCGCCACCCGGTTCAGGGCCCGGCCCAAAAACATTCAGTACTTC	CATRFRARPKNIQYF
TRBV5-6	.	TRBJ2-7	.	TGTGCCAGCAGCCTCCGCCCTACAGCTTACTCCTACGAGCAGTACTTC	CASSLRPTAYSYEQYF
TRBV29-1	once	TRBJ1-2	TRBD1	TGCAGCGTTGAAAACGCGGGACAGGGGGCGGACTATGGCTACACCTTC	CSVENAGQGADYGYTF
TRBV25-1	.	TRBJ2-2	.	TGTGCCAGCGCAGGAGCTACCGGGGAGCTGTTTTTT	CASAGATGELFF
TRBV5-6	.	TRBJ2-2	.	TGTGCCAGCAGCTGGTCCTCCGGGGAGCTGTTTTTT	CASSWSSGELFF
TRBV5-5	.	TRBJ2-7	TRBD1	TGTGCCAGCAGCCCAGGACAGGCAATCTCCTACGAGCAGTACTTC	CASSPGQAISYEQYF
TRBV2	.	TRBJ1-1	.	TGTGCCAGCAGTGTTCAACGCGGGACTGAAGCTTTCTTT	CASSVQRGTEAFF
TRBV5-4	.	TRBJ2-2	.	TGTGCCAGCAGCAAGGATGGGGGAGGCACCGGGGAGCTGTTTTTT	CASSKDGGGTGELFF
TRBV6-5	once	TRBJ1-3	.	TGTGCCAGTCGCACCAGTGGTGGAAACACCATATATTTT	CASRTSGGNTIYF
TRBV6-6	.	TRBJ2-3	.	TGTGCCAGCAGAGATACAGATACGCAGTATTTT	CASRDTDTQYF
TRBV4-2	.	TRBJ1-4	TRBD1	TGTGCCAGCAGCCAAGTGACAGGGACGGGTGAAAAACTGTTTTTT	CASSQVTGTGEKLFF
TRBV5-1	.	TRBJ1-1	.	TGCGCCAGCAGCTTGGTGGGGGGGGACACTGAAGCTTTCTTT	CASSLVGGDTEAFF
TRBV6-5	.	TRBJ1-1	.	TGTGCCAGCAGCTTGGGACCGCGGGGGAACACTGAAGCTTTCTTT	CASSLGPRGNTEAFF
TRBV5-4	.	TRBJ2-5	.	TGTGCCAGCAGCCCGGACCTCAGGGAGGAGACCCAGTACTTC	CASSPDLREETQYF
TRBV3-1/TRBV3-2	.	TRBJ2-5	.	TGTGCCAGCAGCCAAGACGGAGTAACAGCCCAAGAGACCCAGTACTTC	CASSQDGVTAQETQYF
TRBV30	few	TRBJ2-7	TRBD1	TGTGCCTGGACCCGACAGGGGATCTACGAGCAGTACTTC	CAWTRQGIYEQYF
TRBV15	.	TRBJ2-7	.	TGTGCCACCAGCAGAACAGGAGAAGCCTACGAGCAGTACTTC	CATSRTGEAYEQYF
TRBV28	few	TRBJ2-7	TRBD1	TGTGCCAGCAGTAGCGGACAGGGATACGAGCAGTACTTC	CASSSGQGYEQYF
TRBV7-6	.	TRBJ2-7	TRBD2	TGTGCCAGCAGCTTAGTAGGCAGCGGGGGGCCCCACGAGCAGTACTTC	CASSLVGSGGPHEQYF